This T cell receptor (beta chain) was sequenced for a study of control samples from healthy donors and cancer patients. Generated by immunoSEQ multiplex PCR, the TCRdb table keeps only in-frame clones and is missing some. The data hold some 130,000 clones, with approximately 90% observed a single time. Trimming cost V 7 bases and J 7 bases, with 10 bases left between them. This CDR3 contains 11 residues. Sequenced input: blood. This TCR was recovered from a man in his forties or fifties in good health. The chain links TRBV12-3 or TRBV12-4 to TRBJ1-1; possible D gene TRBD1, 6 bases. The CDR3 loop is CASIIQGEAFF. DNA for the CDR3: TGTGCCAGCATTATACAGGGTGAAGCTTTCTTT.